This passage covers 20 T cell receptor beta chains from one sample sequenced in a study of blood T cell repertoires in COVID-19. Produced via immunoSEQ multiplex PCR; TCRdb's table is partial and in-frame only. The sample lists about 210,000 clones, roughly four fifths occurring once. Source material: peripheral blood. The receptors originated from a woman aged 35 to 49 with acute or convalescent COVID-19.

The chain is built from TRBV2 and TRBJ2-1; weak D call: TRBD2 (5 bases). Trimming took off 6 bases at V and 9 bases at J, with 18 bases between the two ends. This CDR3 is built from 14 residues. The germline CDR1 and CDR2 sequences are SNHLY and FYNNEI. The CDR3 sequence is CASSSSKGAGEQFF. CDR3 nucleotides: TGTGCCAGCAGCTCTAGTAAGGGAGCAGGTGAGCAGTTCTTC.

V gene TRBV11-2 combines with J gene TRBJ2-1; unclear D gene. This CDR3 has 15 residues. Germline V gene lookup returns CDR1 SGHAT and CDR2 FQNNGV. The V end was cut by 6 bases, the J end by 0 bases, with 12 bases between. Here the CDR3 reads CASRLGQSSYNEQFF. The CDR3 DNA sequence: TGTGCCAGCAGATTGGGCCAGAGCTCCTACAATGAGCAGTTCTTC. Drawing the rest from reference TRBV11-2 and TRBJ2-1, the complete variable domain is EAGVAQSPRYKIIEKRQSVAFWCNPISGHATLYWYQQILGQGPKLLIQFQNNGVVDDSQLPKDRFSAERLKGVDSTLKIQPAKLEDSAVYLCASRLGQSSYNEQFFGPGTRLTVL.

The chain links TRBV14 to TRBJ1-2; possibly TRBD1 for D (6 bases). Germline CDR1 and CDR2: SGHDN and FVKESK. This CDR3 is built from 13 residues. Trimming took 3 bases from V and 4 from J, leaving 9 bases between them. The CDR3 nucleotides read TGTGCCAGCAGCCACAGGGGACGCTATGGCTACACCTTC. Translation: CASSHRGRYGYTF.

CDR3 protein: CATSDRENQPQHF. The CDR3 DNA follows: TGTGCCACCAGTGATAGGGAGAATCAGCCCCAGCATTTT. The chain recombines TRBV24-1 with TRBJ1-5; D remains ambiguous. Germline values: CDR1 KGHDR, CDR2 SFDVKD. The V gene lost 3 bases and the J gene lost 4 bases, with 6 bases spanning the gap. The CDR3 is 13 residues long.

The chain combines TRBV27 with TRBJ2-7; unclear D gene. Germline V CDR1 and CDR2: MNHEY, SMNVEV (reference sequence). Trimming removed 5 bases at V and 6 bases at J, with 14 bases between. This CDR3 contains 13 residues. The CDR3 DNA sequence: TGTGCCAGCAGTACTCCTCGGTACCCCGAGCAGTACTTC. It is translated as CASSTPRYPEQYF.

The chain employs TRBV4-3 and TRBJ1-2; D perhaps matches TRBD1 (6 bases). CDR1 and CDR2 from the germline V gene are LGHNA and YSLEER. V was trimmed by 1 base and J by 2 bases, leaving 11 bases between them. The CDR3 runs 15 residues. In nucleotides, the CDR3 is TGCGCCAGCAGCCAAGCCGCGCAGGGGAACTATGGCTACACCTTC. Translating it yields CASSQAAQGNYGYTF.

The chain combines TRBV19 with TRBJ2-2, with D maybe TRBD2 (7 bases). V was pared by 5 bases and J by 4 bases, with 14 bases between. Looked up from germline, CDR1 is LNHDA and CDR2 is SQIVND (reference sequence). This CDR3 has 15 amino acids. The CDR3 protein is CASSGGGRFTGELFF. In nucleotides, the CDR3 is TGTGCCAGTAGTGGGGGGGGCCGATTCACCGGGGAGCTGTTTTTT.

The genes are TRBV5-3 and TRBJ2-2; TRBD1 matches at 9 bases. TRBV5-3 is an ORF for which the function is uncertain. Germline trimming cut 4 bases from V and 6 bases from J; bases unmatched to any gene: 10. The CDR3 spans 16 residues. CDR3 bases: TGTGCCAGAAGCCCCCGGGGACAGGGTCATCCCGGGGAGCTGTTTTTT. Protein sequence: CARSPRGQGHPGELFF.

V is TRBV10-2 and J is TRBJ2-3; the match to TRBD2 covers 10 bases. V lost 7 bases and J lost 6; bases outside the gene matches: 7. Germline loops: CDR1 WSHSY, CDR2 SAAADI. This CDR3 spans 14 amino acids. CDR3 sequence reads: CASTMSGGGDTQYF. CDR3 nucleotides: TGCGCCAGCACCATGAGCGGGGGGGGTGATACGCAGTATTTT.

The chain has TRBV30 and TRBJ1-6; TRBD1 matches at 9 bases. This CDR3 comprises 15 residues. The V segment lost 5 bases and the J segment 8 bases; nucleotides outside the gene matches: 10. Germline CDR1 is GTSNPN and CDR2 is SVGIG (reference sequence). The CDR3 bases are TGTGCCTGGGAACCCGGGACAGGGAAGTATTCACCCCTCCACTTT. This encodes CAWEPGTGKYSPLHF.

This CDR3 reads CASSPPDREGEKLFF. Written as DNA, the CDR3 is TGTGCCAGCTCACCACCGGACAGGGAAGGGGAAAAACTGTTTTTT. The chain is built from TRBV18 and TRBJ1-4; 8 bases fit TRBD1. The CDR3 has 15 residues. V lost 0 bases and J lost 8; bases outside the gene matches: 5. In germline, CDR1 is KGHSH, CDR2 LQKENI.

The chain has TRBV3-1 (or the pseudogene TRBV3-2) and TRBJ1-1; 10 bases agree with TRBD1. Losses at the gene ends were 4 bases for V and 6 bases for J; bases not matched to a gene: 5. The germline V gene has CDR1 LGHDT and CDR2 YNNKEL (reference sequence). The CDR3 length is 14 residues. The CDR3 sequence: CASSPLGQGSEAFF. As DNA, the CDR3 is TGTGCCAGCAGCCCCTTGGGACAGGGGTCTGAAGCTTTCTTT.

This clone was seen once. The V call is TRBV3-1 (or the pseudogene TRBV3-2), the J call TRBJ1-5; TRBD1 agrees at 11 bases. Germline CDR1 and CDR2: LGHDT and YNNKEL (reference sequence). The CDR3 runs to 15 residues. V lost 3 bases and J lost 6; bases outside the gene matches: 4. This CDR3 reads CASSQGTGGIQPQHF. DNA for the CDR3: TGTGCCAGCAGCCAGGGGACAGGGGGGATTCAGCCCCAGCATTTT.

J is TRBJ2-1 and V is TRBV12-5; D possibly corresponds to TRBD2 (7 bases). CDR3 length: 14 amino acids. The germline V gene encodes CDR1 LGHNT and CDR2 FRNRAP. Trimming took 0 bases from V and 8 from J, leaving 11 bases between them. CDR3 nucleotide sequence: TGTGCTAGTGGTTTGGTAGGGGGGGGCGATGAGCAGTTCTTC. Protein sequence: CASGLVGGGDEQFF.

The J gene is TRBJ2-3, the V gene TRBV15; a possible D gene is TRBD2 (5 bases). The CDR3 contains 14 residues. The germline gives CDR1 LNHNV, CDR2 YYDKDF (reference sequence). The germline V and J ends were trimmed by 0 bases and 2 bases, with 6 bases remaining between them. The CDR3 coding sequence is TGTGCCACCAGCAGAGATCGGGACACAGATACGCAGTATTTT. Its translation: CATSRDRDTDTQYF.

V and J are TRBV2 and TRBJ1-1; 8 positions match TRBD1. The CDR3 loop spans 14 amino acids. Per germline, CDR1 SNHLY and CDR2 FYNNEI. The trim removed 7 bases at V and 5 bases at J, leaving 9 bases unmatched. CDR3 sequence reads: CASTQGARVTEAFF. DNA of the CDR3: TGTGCCAGCACCCAGGGGGCGCGGGTTACTGAAGCTTTCTTT.

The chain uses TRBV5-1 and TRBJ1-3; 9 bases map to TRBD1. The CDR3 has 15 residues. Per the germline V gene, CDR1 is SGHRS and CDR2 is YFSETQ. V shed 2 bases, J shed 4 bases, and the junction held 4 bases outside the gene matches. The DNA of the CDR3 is TGCGCCAGCAGCTTAACCGGGACAGGGGGAAACACCATATATTTT. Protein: CASSLTGTGGNTIYF.

CDR3 in amino acids: CASSSLVRGDTYEQYF. The CDR3 DNA reads TGTGCCAGCAGCTCCTTGGTCAGGGGGGATACCTACGAGCAGTACTTC. The chain has TRBV7-9 and TRBJ2-7; the D gene is possibly TRBD1 (7 bases). Germline V gene lookup returns CDR1 SEHNR and CDR2 FQNEAQ (reference sequence). The CDR3 extends over 16 amino acids. The V end lost 4 bases, the J end lost 2 bases, and 18 bases lay between the germline ends.

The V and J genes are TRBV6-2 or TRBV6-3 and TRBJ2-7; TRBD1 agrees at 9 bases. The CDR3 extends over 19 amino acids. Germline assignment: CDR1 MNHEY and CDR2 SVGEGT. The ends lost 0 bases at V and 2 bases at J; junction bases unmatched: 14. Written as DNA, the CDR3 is TGTGCCAGCAGTTACTCGATCCGGGACAGGGTCCATCCTACCTACGAGCAGTACTTC. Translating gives CASSYSIRDRVHPTYEQYF.

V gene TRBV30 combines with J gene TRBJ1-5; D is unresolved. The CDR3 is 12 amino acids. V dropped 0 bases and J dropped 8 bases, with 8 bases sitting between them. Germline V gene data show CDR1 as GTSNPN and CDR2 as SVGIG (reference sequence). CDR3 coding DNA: TGTGCCTGGAGTGTACCAGGAAAGCCCCAGCATTTT. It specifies CAWSVPGKPQHF. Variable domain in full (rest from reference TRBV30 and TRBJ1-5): SQTIHQWPATLVQPVGSPLSLECTVEGTSNPNLYWYRQAAGRGLQLLFYSVGIGQISSEVPQNLSASRPQDRQFILSSKKLLLSDSGFYLCAWSVPGKPQHFGDGTRLSIL.